Listed here are 16 T cell receptor beta chains from one sample, sequenced in a study of blood T cell repertoires in COVID-19. The assay was immunoSEQ multiplex PCR, and TCRdb's table has in-frame clones only and misses some. Of some 240,000 clones listed, about 79% are singletons. Sequences were obtained from peripheral blood. The receptor set was obtained from a woman aged 40-49 years who had recovered from COVID-19.

The genes are TRBV18 and TRBJ2-5, with no clear D. Germline V CDR1 and CDR2: KGHSH, LQKENI. V lost 3 bases to trimming and J lost 5 bases, with 10 bases between them. The CDR3 sequence is 13 residues long. The CDR3 loop reads CASSPAQVETQYF. The CDR3 bases are TGTGCCAGCTCACCGGCCCAGGTGGAGACCCAGTACTTC. Full variable domain (outside the CDR3, taken from reference TRBV18 and TRBJ2-5): NAGVMQNPRHLVRRRGQEARLRCSPMKGHSHVYWYRQLPEEGLKFMVYLQKENIIDESGMPKERFSAEFPKEGPSILRIQQVVRGDSAAYFCASSPAQVETQYFGPGTRLLVL.

The chain is built from TRBV19 and TRBJ1-5, with TRBD1 matching 7 bases. V lost 5 bases to trimming and J lost 5 bases; unmatched junction nucleotides: 6. This CDR3 comprises 14 residues. The germline CDR1 and CDR2 sequences are LNHDA and SQIVND (reference sequence). Written as DNA, the CDR3 is TGTGCCAGTAGTGCGGGGACAGAACATCAGCCCCAGCATTTT. Translation: CASSAGTEHQPQHF.

V usage is TRBV18 and J usage is TRBJ1-2, with 12 positions matching TRBD1. Germline CDR1 KGHSH, CDR2 LQKENI. This CDR3 has 15 residues. The ends lost 6 bases at V and 8 bases at J; junction bases unmatched: 10. The CDR3 loop is CASSVTPGQGAGYTF. CDR3 coding DNA: TGTGCCAGCTCCGTAACACCGGGACAGGGGGCCGGCTACACCTTC.

This chain uses TRBV9 with TRBJ2-3; 10 bases line up with TRBD2. Germline V gene lookup returns CDR1 SGDLS and CDR2 YYNGEE. Trimming removed 4 bases from V and 6 bases from J; junction bases left unmatched: 5. CDR3 length: 14 residues. The CDR3 DNA sequence: TGTGCCAGCAGCATCCAGACTAGCGGGGATACGCAGTATTTT. Translated, it gives CASSIQTSGDTQYF.

V and J are TRBV13 and TRBJ2-7, with 9 nucleotides matching TRBD1. V lost 3 bases, J lost 5 bases, and 11 bases stayed unmatched. The CDR3 is 16 amino acids. The germline V gene has CDR1 PRHDT and CDR2 FYEKMQ (reference sequence). The CDR3: CASSFDRDRASHEQYF. The CDR3 DNA follows: TGTGCCAGCAGCTTTGATCGGGACAGGGCATCCCACGAGCAGTACTTC.

The CDR3 nucleotides are TGTGCCACCAGTGATTTTAGAACTGCCTTCGGCTACACCTTC. This encodes CATSDFRTAFGYTF. The rearrangement joins TRBV24-1 to TRBJ1-2; D unclear. This CDR3 contains 14 residues. The germline V gene encodes CDR1 KGHDR and CDR2 SFDVKD. Trimming took 1 base from V and 8 from J, leaving 13 bases between them.

The chain employs TRBV12-3 or TRBV12-4 and TRBJ1-1; D ambiguous. Deletions cut 5 bases from V and 1 base from J, with 2 bases between. CDR3 size: 11 residues. The CDR3 loop is CASSRNTEAFF. The CDR3 DNA reads TGTGCCAGCAGTCGGAACACTGAAGCTTTCTTT.

The rearrangement joins TRBV30 to TRBJ2-7; TRBD2 aligns across 12 bases. Looked up from germline, CDR1 is GTSNPN and CDR2 is SVGIG (reference sequence). After removal of 3 bases from V and 7 bases from J, the junction contained 7 bases not matched to a gene. CDR3 length: 14 amino acids. CDR3 DNA: TGTGCCTGGAGAGCGACTAGCGGGGGTTGGGAGCAGTACTTC. Translating it yields CAWRATSGGWEQYF.

This clone was counted once. The CDR3 coding sequence is TGTGCCAGCAGTTTACTTCAGGGCAATCAGCCCCAGCATTTT. Its protein product is CASSLLQGNQPQHF. The chain has TRBV27 and TRBJ1-5; D gene ambiguous. The V and J ends lost 2 bases and 2 bases respectively, with 7 bases between them. The CDR3 runs to 14 residues. Germline assignment: CDR1 MNHEY and CDR2 SMNVEV (reference sequence).

The genes are TRBV7-2 and TRBJ1-3; tentative D call: TRBD1 (6 bases). The germline CDR1 and CDR2 sequences are SGHTA and FQGNSA. The CDR3 covers 13 residues. Trimming shortened V by 4 bases and J by 5 bases, and 9 bases separated the two germline ends. CDR3 coding DNA: TGTGCCAGCAGCTCACAGGGCAGAAACACCATATATTTT. Its protein product is CASSSQGRNTIYF.

V usage is TRBV5-4 and J usage is TRBJ2-2; the match to TRBD2 covers 11 bases. This CDR3 has 16 residues. V was clipped by 2 bases and J by 1 base; unmatched bases: 1. Germline V lookup: CDR1 SGHNT, CDR2 YYREEE (reference sequence). The DNA of the CDR3 is TGTGCCAGCAGCTTTCTAGCGGGAGGGAACACCGGGGAGCTGTTTTTT. Its translation: CASSFLAGGNTGELFF.

This clone was counted between two and nine times. V gene TRBV2 combines with J gene TRBJ1-5, with D unclear. Germline-derived CDR1 and CDR2 are SNHLY and FYNNEI. V shed 7 bases and J shed 0 bases, with 7 bases lying between them. The length of the CDR3 is 13 residues. The CDR3 nucleotides read TGTGCCAGCATGCAGGATAGCAATCAGCCCCAGCATTTT. Translation gives CASMQDSNQPQHF. The entire variable domain, with the rest obtained from reference TRBV2 and TRBJ1-5, is as follows: EPEVTQTPSHQVTQMGQEVILRCVPISNHLYFYWYRQILGQKVEFLVSFYNNEISEKSEIFDDQFSVERPDGSNFTLKIRSTKLEDSAMYFCASMQDSNQPQHFGDGTRLSIL.

The chain uses TRBV3-1 (or the pseudogene TRBV3-2) and TRBJ2-5, with D unclear. V lost 3 bases, J lost 3 bases, and 8 bases lay in between. Per germline, CDR1 LGHDT and CDR2 YNNKEL (reference sequence). The CDR3 totals 13 residues. The chain's CDR3 is CASSHEREETQYF. The CDR3 nucleotides are TGTGCCAGCAGCCATGAGAGAGAAGAGACCCAGTACTTC.

The chain carries TRBV7-2 and TRBJ2-3, with D tentatively TRBD2 (5 bases). This CDR3 contains 17 residues. Germline loops: CDR1 SGHTA, CDR2 FQGNSA. Trimming shortened V by 4 bases and J by 1 base, and 18 bases separated the two germline ends. The CDR3 reads CASSSAPRGSGTDTQYF. The CDR3 DNA follows: TGTGCCAGCAGCTCAGCCCCCCGGGGTAGCGGCACAGATACGCAGTATTTT.

The CDR3 loop is CASSEGIDRGFEQYF. CDR3 sequence (DNA): TGTGCCAGCAGTGAAGGGATAGACAGGGGTTTCGAGCAGTACTTC. The V gene is TRBV6-1, the J gene TRBJ2-7; 8 positions agree with TRBD1. The CDR3 consists of 15 residues. The trim removed 1 base at V and 6 bases at J, leaving 8 bases unmatched. Germline V gene sequence: CDR1 MNHNS, CDR2 SASEGT.

The V call is TRBV2, the J call TRBJ2-3, with 15 bases lining up with TRBD2. The germline gives CDR1 SNHLY, CDR2 FYNNEI. The V and J ends lost 5 bases and 1 base, in that order; junction bases with no gene match: 7. This CDR3 is 18 amino acids long. This chain's CDR3 is CASSHSRTSGGGTDTQYF. CDR3 in DNA: TGTGCCAGCAGTCATTCCCGGACTAGCGGGGGGGGCACAGATACGCAGTATTTT.